This entry lists 3 T cell receptor beta chains sequenced from one sample in a study of memory CD4+ T cells and cytomegalovirus serostatus. Single viable CD3+CD4+CD8-CD45RO+ cells were sorted as the memory CD4+ T cells. Sequenced by immunoSEQ multiplex PCR; TCRdb stores in-frame clones only, minus some. The sample has tens of thousands of clones; roughly four fifths are singletons. The sequencing input was memory CD4+ T cells from blood. The receptors originated from an adult in good health and CMV-seronegative.

V gene TRBV5-6 combines with J gene TRBJ2-3; D unresolved. Trimming pared 4 bases from V and 7 bases from J, leaving 13 bases between. The CDR3 contains 13 residues. Germline V gene sequence: CDR1 SGHDT, CDR2 YYEEEE. The CDR3 DNA follows: TGTGCCAGCAGCCCAATAACTCGAAATACGCAGTATTTT. This gives the protein CASSPITRNTQYF.

The chain recombines TRBV29-1 with TRBJ2-2, with D uncertain. The germline V and J ends were trimmed by 4 bases and 7 bases, with 10 bases remaining between them. CDR1 is SQVTM, CDR2 ANQGSEA, per germline. CDR3 length: 12 residues. CDR3 nucleotide sequence: TGCAGCGTTGCCTTCTCTGGCGGGGAGCTGTTTTTT. Amino acids: CSVAFSGGELFF.

The chain is built from TRBV28 and TRBJ2-7; 7 nucleotides match TRBD1. This CDR3 is built from 12 residues. V lost 6 bases to trimming and J lost 3 bases; unmatched junction nucleotides: 2. Germline V gene lookup returns CDR1 MDHEN and CDR2 SYDVKM. The DNA of the CDR3 is TGTGCCAGCAGAACAGGGGTCTACGAGCAGTACTTC. Translation: CASRTGVYEQYF.